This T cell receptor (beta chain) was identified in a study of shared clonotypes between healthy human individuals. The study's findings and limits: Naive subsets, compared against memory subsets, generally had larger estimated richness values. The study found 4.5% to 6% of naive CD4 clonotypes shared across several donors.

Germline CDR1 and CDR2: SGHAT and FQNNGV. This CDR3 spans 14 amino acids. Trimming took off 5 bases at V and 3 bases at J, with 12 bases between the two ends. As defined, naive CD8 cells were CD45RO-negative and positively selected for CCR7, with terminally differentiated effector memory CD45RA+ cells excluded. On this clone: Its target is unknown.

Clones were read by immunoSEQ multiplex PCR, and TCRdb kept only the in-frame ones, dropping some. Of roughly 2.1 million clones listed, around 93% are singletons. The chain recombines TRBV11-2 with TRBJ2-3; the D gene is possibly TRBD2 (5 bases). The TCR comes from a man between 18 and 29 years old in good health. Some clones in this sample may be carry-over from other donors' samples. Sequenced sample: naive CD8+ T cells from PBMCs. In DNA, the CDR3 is TGTGCCAGCAGCCAACCGAGGGCGACAGATACGCAGTATTTT. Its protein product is CASSQPRATDTQYF.